This T cell receptor (beta chain) derives from a study of blood T cell repertoires in COVID-19. As for the study in general: Acute and convalescent COVID-19 specimens originated in the United States, Italy and Spain. Nucleic acid was either cDNA or gDNA, and it came from T cells, B-cell-depleted T cells, or PBMCs.

Original analysis: How many nucleated cells were present was estimated from reference gene primer amplification. Data came from immunoSEQ multiplex PCR; TCRdb stores just in-frame clones and leaves some out. The V and J calls and the clone size are those of that table, but D and trimming were determined from the DNA. In the table there are under 40,000 clones, around 86% of which are singletons. In germline, CDR1 is SGHTA, CDR2 FQGNSA. V lost 1 base to trimming and J lost 5 bases; unmatched junction nucleotides: 4. The CDR3 consists of 15 residues. V is TRBV7-2 and J is TRBJ2-3; TRBD2 matches 9 bases. The clonotype was recovered from a man aged 45-65 years with active or convalescent COVID-19. Sequencing was done on a sample of peripheral blood. The CDR3 loop reads CASSLGLAGRDTQYF. The CDR3 DNA reads as TGTGCCAGCAGCTTAGGGCTAGCGGGGAGAGATACGCAGTATTTT.